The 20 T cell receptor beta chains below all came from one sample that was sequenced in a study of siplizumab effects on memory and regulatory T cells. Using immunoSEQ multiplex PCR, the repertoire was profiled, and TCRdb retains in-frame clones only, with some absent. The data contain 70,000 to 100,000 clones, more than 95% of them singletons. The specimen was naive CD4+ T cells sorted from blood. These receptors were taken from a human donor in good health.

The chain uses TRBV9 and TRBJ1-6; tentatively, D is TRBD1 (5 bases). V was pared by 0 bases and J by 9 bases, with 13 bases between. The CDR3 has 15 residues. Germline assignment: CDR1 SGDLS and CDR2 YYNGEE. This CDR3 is CASSVGGGKSSPLHF. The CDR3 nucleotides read TGTGCCAGCAGCGTAGGGGGGGGGAAGAGTTCACCCCTCCACTTT.

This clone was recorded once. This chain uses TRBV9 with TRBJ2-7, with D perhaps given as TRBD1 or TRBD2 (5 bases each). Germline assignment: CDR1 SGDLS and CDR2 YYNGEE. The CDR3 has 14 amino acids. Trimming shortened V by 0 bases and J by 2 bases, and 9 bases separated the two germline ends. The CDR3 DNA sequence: TGTGCCAGCAGCGTAGATGGGGGACCCTACGAGCAGTACTTC. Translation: CASSVDGGPYEQYF.

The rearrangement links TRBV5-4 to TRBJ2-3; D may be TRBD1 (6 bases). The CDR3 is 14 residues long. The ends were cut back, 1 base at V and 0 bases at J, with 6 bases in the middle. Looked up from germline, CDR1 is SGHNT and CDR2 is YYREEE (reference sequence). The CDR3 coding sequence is TGTGCCAGCAGCTTGAGGGGGAGCACAGATACGCAGTATTTT. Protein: CASSLRGSTDTQYF.

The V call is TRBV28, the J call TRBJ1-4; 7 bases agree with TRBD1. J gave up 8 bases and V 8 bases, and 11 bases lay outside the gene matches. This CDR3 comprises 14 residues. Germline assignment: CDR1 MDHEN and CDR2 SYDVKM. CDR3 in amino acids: CASSSPAGGEKLFF. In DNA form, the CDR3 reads TGTGCCAGCTCTTCGCCGGCAGGGGGAGAAAAACTGTTTTTT.

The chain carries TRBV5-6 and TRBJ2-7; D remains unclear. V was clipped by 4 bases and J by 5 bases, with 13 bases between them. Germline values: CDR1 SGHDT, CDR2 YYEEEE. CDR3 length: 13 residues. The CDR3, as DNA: TGTGCCAGCAGCCAAGTAAAAAGGGACGAGCAGTACTTC. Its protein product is CASSQVKRDEQYF.

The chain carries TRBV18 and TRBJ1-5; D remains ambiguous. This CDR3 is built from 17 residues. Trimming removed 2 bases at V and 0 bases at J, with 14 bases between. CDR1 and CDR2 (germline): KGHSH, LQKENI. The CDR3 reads CASSPAVSSVSNQPQHF. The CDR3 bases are TGTGCCAGCTCACCAGCAGTCAGTTCGGTTAGCAATCAGCCCCAGCATTTT.

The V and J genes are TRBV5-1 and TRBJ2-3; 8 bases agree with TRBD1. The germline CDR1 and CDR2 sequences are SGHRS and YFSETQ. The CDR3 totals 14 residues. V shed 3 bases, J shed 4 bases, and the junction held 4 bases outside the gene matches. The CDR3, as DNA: TGCGCCAGCAGCTCGGACAGGGCCCCAGATACGCAGTATTTT. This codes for CASSSDRAPDTQYF.

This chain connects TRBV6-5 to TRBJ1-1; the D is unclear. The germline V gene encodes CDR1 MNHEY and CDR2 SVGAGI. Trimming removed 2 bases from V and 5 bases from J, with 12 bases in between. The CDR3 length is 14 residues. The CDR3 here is CASSYTTDGTEAFF. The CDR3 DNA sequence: TGTGCCAGCAGTTACACCACCGACGGTACTGAAGCTTTCTTT.

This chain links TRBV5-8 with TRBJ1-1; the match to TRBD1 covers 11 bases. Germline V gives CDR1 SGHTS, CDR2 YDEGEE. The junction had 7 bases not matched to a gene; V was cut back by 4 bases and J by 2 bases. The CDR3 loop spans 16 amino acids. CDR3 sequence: CASSRAGTGGNTEAFF. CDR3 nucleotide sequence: TGTGCCAGCAGCCGAGCTGGGACAGGGGGAAACACTGAAGCTTTCTTT.

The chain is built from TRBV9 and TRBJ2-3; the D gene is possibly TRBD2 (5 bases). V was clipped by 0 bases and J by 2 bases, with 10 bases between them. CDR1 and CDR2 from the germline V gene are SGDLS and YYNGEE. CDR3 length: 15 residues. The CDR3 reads CASSVASHFTDTQYF. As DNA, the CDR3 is TGTGCCAGCAGCGTAGCTAGCCACTTCACAGATACGCAGTATTTT.

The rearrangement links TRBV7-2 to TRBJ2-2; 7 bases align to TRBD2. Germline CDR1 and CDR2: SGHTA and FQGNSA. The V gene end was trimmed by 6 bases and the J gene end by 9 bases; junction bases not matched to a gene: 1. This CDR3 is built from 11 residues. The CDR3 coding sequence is TGTGCCAGCAGGACTAGCCGGGAGCTGTTTTTT. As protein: CASRTSRELFF.

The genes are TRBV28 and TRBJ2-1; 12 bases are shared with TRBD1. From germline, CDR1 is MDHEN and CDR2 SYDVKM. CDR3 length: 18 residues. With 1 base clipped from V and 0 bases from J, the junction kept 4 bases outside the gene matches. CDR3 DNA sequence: TGTGCCAGCAGTTTATTGGGACAGGGGGCTATCTCCTACAATGAGCAGTTCTTC. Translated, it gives CASSLLGQGAISYNEQFF.

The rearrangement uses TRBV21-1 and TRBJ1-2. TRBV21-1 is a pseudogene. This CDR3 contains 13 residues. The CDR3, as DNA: TGTGCCAGCACCTACCATCACTTTTATGGCTACACCTTC. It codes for CASTYHHFYGYTF.

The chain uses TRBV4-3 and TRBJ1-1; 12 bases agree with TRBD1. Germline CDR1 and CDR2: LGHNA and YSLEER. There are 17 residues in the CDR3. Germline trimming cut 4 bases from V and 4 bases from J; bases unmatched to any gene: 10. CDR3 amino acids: CASSRDPGQGAGTEAFF. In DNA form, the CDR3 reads TGCGCCAGCAGCCGAGACCCGGGACAGGGGGCTGGCACTGAAGCTTTCTTT.

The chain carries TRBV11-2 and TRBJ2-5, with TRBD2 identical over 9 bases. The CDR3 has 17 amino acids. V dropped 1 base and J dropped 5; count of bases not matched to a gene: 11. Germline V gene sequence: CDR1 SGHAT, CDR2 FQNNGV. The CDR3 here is CASSLVGWRGGLETQYF. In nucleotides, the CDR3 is TGTGCCAGCAGCTTAGTTGGGTGGCGGGGGGGTCTTGAGACCCAGTACTTC.

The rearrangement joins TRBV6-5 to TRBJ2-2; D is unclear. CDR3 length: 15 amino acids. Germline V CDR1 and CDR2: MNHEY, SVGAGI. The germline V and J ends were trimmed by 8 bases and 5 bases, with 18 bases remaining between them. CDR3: CASRLEARVTGELFF. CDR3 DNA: TGTGCCAGCCGGCTCGAGGCTCGGGTGACCGGGGAGCTGTTTTTT.

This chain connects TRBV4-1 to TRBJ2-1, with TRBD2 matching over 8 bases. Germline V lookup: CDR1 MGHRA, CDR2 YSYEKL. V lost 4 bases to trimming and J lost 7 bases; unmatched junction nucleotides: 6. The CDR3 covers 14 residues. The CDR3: CASSPAGARNEQFF. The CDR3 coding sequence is TGCGCCAGCAGCCCAGCGGGGGCGAGGAATGAGCAGTTCTTC.

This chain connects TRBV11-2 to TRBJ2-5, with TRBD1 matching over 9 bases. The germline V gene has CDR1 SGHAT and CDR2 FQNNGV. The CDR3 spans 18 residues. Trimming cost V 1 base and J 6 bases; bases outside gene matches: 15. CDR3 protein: CASSLVLGPGQGSKTQYF. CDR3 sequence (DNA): TGTGCCAGCAGCTTAGTTCTCGGACCGGGACAGGGTTCTAAGACCCAGTACTTC.

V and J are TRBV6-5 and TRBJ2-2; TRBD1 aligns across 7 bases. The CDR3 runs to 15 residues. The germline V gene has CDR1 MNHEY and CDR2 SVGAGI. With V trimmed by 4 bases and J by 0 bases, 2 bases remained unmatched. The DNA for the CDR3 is TGTGCCAGCAGTTTCGGGACAGCGAACACCGGGGAGCTGTTTTTT. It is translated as CASSFGTANTGELFF.

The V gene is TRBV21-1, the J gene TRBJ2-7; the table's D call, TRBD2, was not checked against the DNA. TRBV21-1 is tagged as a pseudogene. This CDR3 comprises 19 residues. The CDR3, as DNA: TGTGCCAGCAGCAAAAACTCGACCCCTAGGCGGGCGATCGATTACGAGCAGTACTTC. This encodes CASSKNSTPRRAIDYEQYF.